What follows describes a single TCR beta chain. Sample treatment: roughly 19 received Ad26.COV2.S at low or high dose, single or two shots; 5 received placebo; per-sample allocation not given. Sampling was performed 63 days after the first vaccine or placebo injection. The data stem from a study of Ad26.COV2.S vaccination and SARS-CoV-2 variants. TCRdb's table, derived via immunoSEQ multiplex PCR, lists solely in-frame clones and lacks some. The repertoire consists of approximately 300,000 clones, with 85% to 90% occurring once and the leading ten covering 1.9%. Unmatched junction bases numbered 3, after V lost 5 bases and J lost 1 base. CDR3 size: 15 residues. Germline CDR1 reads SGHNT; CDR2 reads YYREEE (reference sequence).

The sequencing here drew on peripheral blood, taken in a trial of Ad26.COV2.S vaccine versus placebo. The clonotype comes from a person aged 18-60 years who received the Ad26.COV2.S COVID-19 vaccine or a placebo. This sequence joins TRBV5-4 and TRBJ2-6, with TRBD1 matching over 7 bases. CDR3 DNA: TGTGCCAGCAGGGAGACAGGGTCTGGGGCCAACGTCCTGACTTTC. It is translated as CASRETGSGANVLTF.